Each of the 6 T cell receptor beta chains below was sequenced from the same sample in a study of T-cell reconstitution after alpha-beta-depleted transplantation in children. Preparation of the TCRbeta library was carried out with unique molecular identifiers. A single record per CDR3 protein comes from TCRdb applying MiXCR to the PCR reads. The sample shows 200,000 to 250,000 distinct CDR3 sequences, around 11% of them seen only once. The material was PBMCs from the stem cell graft donor, obtained from the stem cell graft. Every receptor here comes from a human donor who donated a stem cell graft to a child with acute lymphoblastic leukemia.

This clonotype was picked up many times. The chain combines TRBV21-1 with TRBJ2-5. TRBV21-1 is recorded as a pseudogene. CDR3 length: 15 amino acids. CDR3 in amino acids: CASSKGSYSWETQYF. CDR3 in DNA: TGTGCCAGCAGCAAGGGGTCCTACTCCTGGGAGACCCAGTACTTC.

The sample holds many counts of this clonotype. V is TRBV7-9 and J is TRBJ1-1; no definite D call. Per the germline V gene, CDR1 is SEHNR and CDR2 is FQNEAQ (reference sequence). Trimming cost V 5 bases and J 1 base, with 11 bases left between them. This CDR3 is 14 amino acids long. DNA for the CDR3: TGTGCCAGCAGCCCAAAGAAGGGGAACACTGAAGCTTTCTTT. It yields the protein CASSPKKGNTEAFF.

The chain is built from TRBV18 and TRBJ2-6; 7 nucleotides align to TRBD2. The CDR3 length is 19 residues. V was pared by 3 bases and J by 0 bases, with 11 bases of the junction left unmatched. CDR1 and CDR2 from the germline V gene are KGHSH and LQKENI. The CDR3 reads CASSPKRESGGSGANVLTF. The CDR3 region has the DNA TGTGCCAGCTCACCGAAGAGAGAGTCGGGGGGCTCTGGGGCCAACGTCCTGACTTTC.

Many counts were recorded for this clonotype. The chain combines TRBV20-1 with TRBJ2-5; TRBD1 aligns across 9 bases. J was trimmed by 2 bases and V by 6 bases; bases with no gene match: 10. This CDR3 has 15 residues. CDR1 is DFQATT, CDR2 SNEGSKA, per germline (reference sequence). The CDR3 DNA is TGCAGTGCCCAGCCCGGGACAGGGTCACAAGAGACCCAGTACTTC. The encoded protein is CSAQPGTGSQETQYF.

This sequence joins TRBV12-3 or TRBV12-4 and TRBJ2-1; D remains ambiguous. CDR3 length: 14 amino acids. CDR3 amino acids: CGSSLGPGSNEQFF. DNA of the CDR3: TGTGGCAGTAGTCTCGGGCCCGGGTCTAATGAGCAGTTCTTC.

This clonotype was detected ten times or more. The gene calls are TRBV20-1 and TRBJ2-5; D is possibly TRBD1 (5 bases). The V gene's germline CDR1 is DFQATT and CDR2 SNEGSKA (reference sequence). This CDR3 spans 16 amino acids. V lost 0 bases to trimming and J lost 5 bases, with 19 bases between them. The CDR3 DNA reads as TGCAGTGCTAGAGATTTCGTCGCAGGGTATATGGAGACCCAGTACTTC. This sequence encodes CSARDFVAGYMETQYF.